This TCR beta chain stems from a study of T cell repertoires in cytomegalovirus infection. Study information: In public TCR beta signatures, there were indications of both CMV infection and matching HLA type.

TCRdb recomputed calls from the reads with MiXCR, one row per CDR3 protein. Here the sample spans 600,000 to 700,000 distinct CDR3 sequences, roughly 36% being singletons. Study-wide findings and caveats: Clonotype analysis showed dominance of the ex vivo response by HLA-C-restricted CMV-specific TCR beta clonotypes.

Regarding this clonotype: Its antigen is not known.

Trimming stripped 4 bases from V and 5 bases from J, with 11 bases between. Germline V CDR1 and CDR2: SQVTM, ANQGSEA. The CDR3 loop spans 13 amino acids. This specimen was cultured PBMCs, taken from culture after CMV antigen stimulation. The rearrangement joins TRBV29-1 to TRBJ2-2; D tentatively fits TRBD1 or TRBD2 (6 bases each). This TCR came from a human donor in good health (CMV status not recorded). Some clones in this sample may be carry-over from other donors' samples. The CDR3 bases are TGCAGCGTTGTTACAGGGAGGACCGGGGAGCTGTTTTTT. This sequence encodes CSVVTGRTGELFF.